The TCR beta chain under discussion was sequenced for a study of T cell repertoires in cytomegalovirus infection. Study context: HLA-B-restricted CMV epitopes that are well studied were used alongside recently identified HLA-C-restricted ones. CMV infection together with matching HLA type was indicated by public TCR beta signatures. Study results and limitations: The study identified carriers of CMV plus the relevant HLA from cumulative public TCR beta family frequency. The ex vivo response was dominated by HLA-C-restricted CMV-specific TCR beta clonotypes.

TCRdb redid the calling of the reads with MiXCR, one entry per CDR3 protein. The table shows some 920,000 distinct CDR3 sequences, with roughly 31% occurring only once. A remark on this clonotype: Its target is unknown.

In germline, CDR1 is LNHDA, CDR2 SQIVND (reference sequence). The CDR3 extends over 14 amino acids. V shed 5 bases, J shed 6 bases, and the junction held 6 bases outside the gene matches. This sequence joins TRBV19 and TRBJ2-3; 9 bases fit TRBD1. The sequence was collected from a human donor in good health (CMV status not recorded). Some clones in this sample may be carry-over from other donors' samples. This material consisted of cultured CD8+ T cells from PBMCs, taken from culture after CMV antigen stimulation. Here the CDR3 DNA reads TGTGCCAGTAGTTACAGGGGGCGCGTGGATACGCAGTATTTT. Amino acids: CASSYRGRVDTQYF.